This is a list of T cell receptor beta chains from one sample in a study of T-cell memory formation after mild COVID-19. MiXCR, run by TCRdb on the 5' RACE reads, gives a single entry per CDR3 protein. Among around 300,000 distinct CDR3 sequences, about an eighth were seen once, and the ten largest hold approximately 21%. Sequencing was performed on PBMCs or a T cell subset sorted from them (not recorded which). The receptors derive from a man aged 18-30 years who had mild COVID-19 (a few samples of this study predate the infection). Cell type and time point are not known. The CDR3 runs from the conserved cysteine through the conserved F or W. The D gene is left open where the match is weak. Size values are once, few and many counts, or a class for expanded clones, and some rows have none.

-	TRBV5-1	TRBJ2-3	-	TGCGCCAGCAGCCTCCCCCTCGACGCCCGTGATACGCAGTATTTT	CASSLPLDARDTQYF
few	TRBV4-2	TRBJ2-6	-	TGTGCCAGTAATTCAGGTTCCTCTGGGGCCAACGTCCTGACTTTC	CASNSGSSGANVLTF
few	TRBV11-3	TRBJ2-5	TRBD2	TGTGCCAGCAGCTCTAGCGGGGGGGGTCAAGAGACCCAGTACTTC	CASSSSGGGQETQYF
-	TRBV7-9	TRBJ2-7	-	TGTGCCAGCAGCTTCGGAACCTACGAGCAGTACTTC	CASSFGTYEQYF
few	TRBV7-2	TRBJ2-1	-	TGTGCCAGCAGCGTCCGGGACAATGAGCAGTTCTTC	CASSVRDNEQFF
-	TRBV7-9	TRBJ2-3	-	TGTGCCAGCAGTATCTCGGGCGATACGCAGTATTTT	CASSISGDTQYF
few	TRBV5-1	TRBJ2-1	-	TGCGCCAGCAGCTACCTCGGGCTAAATGAGCAGTTCTTC	CASSYLGLNEQFF
-	TRBV11-2	TRBJ2-2	-	TGTGCCAGCAGGCCCTCGGGACAGAACACCGGGGAGCTGTTTTTT	CASRPSGQNTGELFF
many	TRBV4-2	TRBJ2-3	-	TGTGCCAGCAGCCAAGTAGAGGATACGCAGTATTTT	CASSQVEDTQYF
-	TRBV5-6	TRBJ2-7	-	TGTGCCAGCAGCTTGCTCGGGGCCTTATACGAGCAGTACTTC	CASSLLGALYEQYF
-	TRBV4-3	TRBJ2-2	-	TGCGCCAGCAGCCAAGATATCACCGGGGAGCTGTTTTTT	CASSQDITGELFF
few	TRBV20-1	TRBJ1-6	TRBD1	TGCAGTGCTAGAGCCGGACAGGGGGTGAGCTCCTATAATTCACCCCTCCACTTT	CSARAGQGVSSYNSPLHF
many	TRBV7-9	TRBJ2-3	-	TGTGCCAGCAGCCTCCTCGGTGGGGCCGCAGATACGCAGTATTTT	CASSLLGGAADTQYF
few	TRBV24-1	TRBJ2-2	-	TGTGCCACCAGTGTGGGTCTCACCGGGGAGCTGTTTTTT	CATSVGLTGELFF
-	TRBV12-3/TRBV12-4	TRBJ1-1	-	TGTGCCAGCAGTTTTTTCCCGACAGGGAACACTGAAGCTTTCTTT	CASSFFPTGNTEAFF
few	TRBV2	TRBJ2-5	-	TGTGCCAGCAGTGAGGGCTCTTTCGTGGGTCAAGAGACCCAGTACTTC	CASSEGSFVGQETQYF
-	TRBV5-1	TRBJ2-1	TRBD1	TGCGCCAGCAGCTTGGGGACAGGGCAAGCCTACAATGAGCAGTTCTTC	CASSLGTGQAYNEQFF
few	TRBV9	TRBJ2-1	-	TGTGCCAGCAGCCACAACCCGGTACCCGAGCAGTTCTTC	CASSHNPVPEQFF